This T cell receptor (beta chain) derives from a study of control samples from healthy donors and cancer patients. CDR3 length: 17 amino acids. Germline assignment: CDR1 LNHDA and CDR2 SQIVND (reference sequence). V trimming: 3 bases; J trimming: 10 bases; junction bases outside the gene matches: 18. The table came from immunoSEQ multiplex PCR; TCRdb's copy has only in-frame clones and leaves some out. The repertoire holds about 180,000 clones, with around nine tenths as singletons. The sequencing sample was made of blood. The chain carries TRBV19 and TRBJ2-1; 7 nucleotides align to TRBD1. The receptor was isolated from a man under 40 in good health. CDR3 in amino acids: CASSIPYSDRVKGEQFF. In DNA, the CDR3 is TGTGCCAGTAGTATCCCTTATTCCGACAGGGTAAAAGGCGAGCAGTTCTTC. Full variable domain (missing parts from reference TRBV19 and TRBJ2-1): DGGITQSPKYLFRKEGQNVTLSCEQNLNHDAMYWYRQDPGQGLRLIYYSQIVNDFQKGDIAEGYSVSREKKESFPLTVTSAQKNPTAFYLCASSIPYSDRVKGEQFFGPGTRLTVL.